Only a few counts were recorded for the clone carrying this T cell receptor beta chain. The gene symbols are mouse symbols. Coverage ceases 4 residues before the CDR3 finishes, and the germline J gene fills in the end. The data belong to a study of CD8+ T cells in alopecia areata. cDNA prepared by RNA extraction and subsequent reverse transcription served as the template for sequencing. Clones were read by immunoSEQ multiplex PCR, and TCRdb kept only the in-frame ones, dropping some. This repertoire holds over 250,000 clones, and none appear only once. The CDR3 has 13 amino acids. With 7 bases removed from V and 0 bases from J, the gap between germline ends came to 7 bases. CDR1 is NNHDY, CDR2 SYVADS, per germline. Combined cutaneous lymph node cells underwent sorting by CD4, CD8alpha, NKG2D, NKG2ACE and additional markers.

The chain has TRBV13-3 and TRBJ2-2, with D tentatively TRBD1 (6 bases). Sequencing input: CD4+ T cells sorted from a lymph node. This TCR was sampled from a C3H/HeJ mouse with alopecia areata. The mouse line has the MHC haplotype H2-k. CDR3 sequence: CASGQTNTGQLYF. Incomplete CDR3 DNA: TGTGCCAGCGGACAGACAAACACCGGG.